Sequencing of this TCR beta chain was carried out in a study of cytomegalovirus exposure and HLA in healthy donors. This CDR3 spans 15 amino acids. Germline trimming cut 3 bases from V and 2 bases from J; bases unmatched to any gene: 3. Germline CDR1 is SGDLS and CDR2 is YYNGEE. As to this clone: No antigen is known for it.

PCR involved 60 Vbeta and 13 Jbeta primers. Using immunoSEQ multiplex PCR, the repertoire was profiled, and TCRdb retains in-frame clones only, with some absent. The table lists fewer than 55,000 clones, around three quarters of them singletons. Study observations and caveats: For cytomegalovirus status, the classifier reportedly gave diagnoses with high specificity and sensitivity. Later analysis identified 17,000 or so TCR beta sequences associated with HLA alleles, using a false discovery rate threshold of 0.05. For most subjects, TCR beta sequences were reported to predict HLA-A and HLA-B alleles with accuracy.

What was sequenced was PBMCs. This sequence originates from a woman aged 50 to 60 in good health and CMV-seropositive. The chain uses TRBV9 and TRBJ2-1; 9 nucleotides agree with TRBD1. The CDR3 region has the DNA TGTGCCAGCAGCGCGGACAGGGGCACCTACAATGAGCAGTTCTTC. It is translated as CASSADRGTYNEQFF. Combining the CDR3 with reference TRBV9 and TRBJ2-1 gives the whole variable domain DSGVTQTPKHLITATGQRVTLRCSPRSGDLSVYWYQQSLDQGLQFLIQYYNGEERAKGNILERFSAQQFPDLHSELNLSSLELGDSALYFCASSADRGTYNEQFFGPGTRLTVL.